This TCR beta chain was identified in a study of patients and donors after allogeneic stem cell transplantation. Trimming removed 1 base from V and 3 bases from J; junction bases left unmatched: 9. The CDR3 sequence is 16 residues long. The germline V gene has CDR1 SGHDT and CDR2 YYEEEE. TCRdb redid the calling of the RT-PCR reads with MiXCR, one entry per CDR3 protein. The repertoire consists of over 150,000 distinct CDR3 sequences, with over 25% occurring once and the leading ten covering 3.2%. The rearrangement links TRBV5-6 to TRBJ1-1; TRBD1 matches at 7 bases. The sequence was obtained from a human donor who was either an allogeneic HSCT recipient or a stem cell or donor lymphocyte infusion donor (not recorded which). It is not recorded whose cells these are; they may come from a transplant donor. The specimen was blood, either unsorted or a sorted T cell fraction (not recorded which). The CDR3 loop reads CASSLTGALVDTEAFF. The CDR3 coding sequence is TGTGCCAGCAGCTTGACAGGGGCATTGGTGGACACTGAAGCTTTCTTT.